This T cell receptor (beta chain) stems from a study of blood T cell repertoires in COVID-19. In the study overall: Acute and convalescent COVID-19 specimens originated in the United States, Italy and Spain.

Original methodology: Amplification of reference gene primers was used by the study to estimate nucleated cell counts. Clones were sequenced by immunoSEQ multiplex PCR, and TCRdb holds only the in-frame ones, with some missing. The V and J calls and clone size come from that table; D and trimming were worked out from the DNA. Of more than 95,000 clones listed, more than 80% are singletons. In Seattle, patients joined the study during active infection and were tracked longitudinally. A single count supports this clone. The sequencing sample was made of peripheral blood. The sequence came from an elderly woman with COVID-19, enrolled during active disease.

The CDR3 sequence is CASSRTGTNNEQFF. For the CDR3, the DNA is TGTGCCAGCAGCCGAACGGGTACTAACAATGAGCAGTTCTTC. This chain joins TRBV6-5 and TRBJ2-1; D unresolved. V lost 6 bases, J lost 5 bases, and 14 bases lay in between. The CDR3 extends over 14 amino acids. The germline gives CDR1 MNHEY, CDR2 SVGAGI.